A selection of T cell receptor beta chains follows, all from one sample in a study of preoperative IRX-2 immunotherapy in early breast cancer. Method: immunoSEQ multiplex PCR; TCRdb's copy keeps in-frame clones and lacks some. The table shows 25,000 to 30,000 clones, with over 65% occurring only once. This sample was taken from a patient treated with IRX-2 immunotherapy. Every receptor here comes from a human donor with breast cancer. Each CDR3 is given with its conserved first and last residue. Each record gives: CDR3 protein, CDR3 DNA, V gene, D gene, clone size, J gene. D genes are given only for firm matches. Expanded clones get a size class; other rows say once, few or many, or leave the size out.

CAWNPLGTGDTGELFF,TGTGCCTGGAATCCACTAGGGACAGGGGACACCGGGGAGCTGTTTTTT,TRBV30,TRBD1,-,TRBJ2-2
CASSLAGGYNEQFF,TGTGCCAGCAGCCTAGCGGGGGGCTACAATGAGCAGTTCTTC,TRBV6-8,TRBD2,few,TRBJ2-1
CSVEEGGTDTQYF,TGCAGCGTTGAAGAAGGGGGCACAGATACGCAGTATTTT,TRBV29-1,-,-,TRBJ2-3
CASSVSPAREEQFF,TGTGCCAGCAGCGTCTCCCCCGCGCGTGAGGAGCAGTTCTTC,TRBV9,-,-,TRBJ2-1
CASSYSRKGGETQYF,TGTGCCAGCAGTTACTCGCGTAAGGGGGGAGAGACCCAGTACTTC,TRBV6-8,-,-,TRBJ2-5
CASSLYQGAYEQYF,TGTGCCAGCAGTTTATACCAGGGAGCCTACGAGCAGTACTTC,TRBV28,-,once,TRBJ2-7
CASSSGPNSNQPQHF,TGTGCCAGCAGCTCCGGGCCCAATAGCAATCAGCCCCAGCATTTT,TRBV6-8,-,-,TRBJ1-5
CASSKSRGEQFF,TGTGCCAGCAGTAAGTCTCGGGGTGAGCAGTTCTTC,TRBV6-8,-,-,TRBJ2-1
CASSKGTSPFNTEAFF,TGTGCCAGTAGTAAAGGGACCTCGCCCTTTAACACTGAAGCTTTCTTT,TRBV19,-,-,TRBJ1-1
CASSLTWDTRETQYF,TGTGCCAGCAGCTTGACTTGGGACACGCGCGAGACCCAGTACTTC,TRBV7-1,-,-,TRBJ2-5
CASGRSSYNSPLHF,TGTGCCAGCGGGCGTAGCTCCTATAATTCACCCCTCCACTTT,TRBV11-3,-,-,TRBJ1-6
CASSLESGRNNEQFF,TGCGCCAGCAGCTTAGAAAGCGGGAGGAACAATGAGCAGTTCTTC,TRBV5-1,TRBD2,once,TRBJ2-1
CASSYGQGSNQPQHF,TGTGCCAGCAGTTACGGGCAGGGGAGCAATCAGCCCCAGCATTTT,TRBV6-8,-,-,TRBJ1-5
CASRESSYNEQFF,TGTGCCAGCCGGGAGAGCTCCTACAATGAGCAGTTCTTC,TRBV6-8,-,few,TRBJ2-1
CASSIAGMRGNEQFF,TGTGCCAGTAGTATAGCGGGAATGAGGGGCAATGAGCAGTTCTTC,TRBV19,-,-,TRBJ2-1
CASSQFQGGNQPQHF,TGCGCCAGCAGCCAATTTCAGGGCGGCAATCAGCCCCAGCATTTT,TRBV23-1,-,-,TRBJ1-5
CASSIVTGNQPQHF,TGTGCCAGTAGTATAGTGACGGGCAATCAGCCCCAGCATTTT,TRBV19,-,-,TRBJ1-5
CAWTGLTEAFF,TGTGCCTGGACAGGGTTAACTGAAGCTTTCTTT,TRBV30,-,-,TRBJ1-1
CASGGWVEGGYTF,TGTGCTAGTGGAGGTTGGGTGGAGGGTGGCTACACCTTC,TRBV12-5,-,-,TRBJ1-2
CASSPSVAEQFF,TGTGCCAGCTCACCATCTGTGGCTGAGCAGTTCTTC,TRBV18,-,-,TRBJ2-1
CASGRQGTTNEKLFF,TGTGCCAGCGGTAGACAGGGGACAACTAATGAAAAACTGTTTTTT,TRBV28,TRBD1,-,TRBJ1-4
CASRFDMSTDTQYF,TGTGCCAGCAGGTTCGACATGAGCACAGATACGCAGTATTTT,TRBV11-3,-,-,TRBJ2-3
CASNGRIAKNIQYF,TGCGCCAGCAACGGCAGGATAGCCAAAAACATTCAGTACTTC,TRBV10-2,-,-,TRBJ2-4
CASREPGQRNTIYF,TGTGCCAGCAGAGAGCCGGGACAGAGAAACACCATATATTTT,TRBV6-8,TRBD1,few,TRBJ1-3